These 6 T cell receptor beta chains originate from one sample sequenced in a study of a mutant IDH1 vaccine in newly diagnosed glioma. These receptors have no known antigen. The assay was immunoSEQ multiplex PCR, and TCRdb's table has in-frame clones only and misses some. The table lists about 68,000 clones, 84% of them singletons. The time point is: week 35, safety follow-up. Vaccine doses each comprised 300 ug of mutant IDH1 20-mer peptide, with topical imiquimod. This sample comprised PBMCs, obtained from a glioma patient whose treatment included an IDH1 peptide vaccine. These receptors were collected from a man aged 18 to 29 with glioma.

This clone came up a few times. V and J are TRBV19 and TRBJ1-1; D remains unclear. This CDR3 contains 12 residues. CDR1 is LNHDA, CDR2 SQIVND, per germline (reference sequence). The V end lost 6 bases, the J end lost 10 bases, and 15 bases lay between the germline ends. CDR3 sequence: CASSNSPRGAFF. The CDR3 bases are TGTGCCAGTAGCAACTCCCCGCGAGGAGCTTTCTTT.

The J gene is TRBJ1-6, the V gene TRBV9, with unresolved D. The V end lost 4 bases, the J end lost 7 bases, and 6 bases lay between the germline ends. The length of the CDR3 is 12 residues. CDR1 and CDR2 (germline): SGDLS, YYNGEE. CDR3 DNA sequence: TGTGCCAGCAGCTCACGAAATTCACCCCTCCACTTT. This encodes CASSSRNSPLHF.

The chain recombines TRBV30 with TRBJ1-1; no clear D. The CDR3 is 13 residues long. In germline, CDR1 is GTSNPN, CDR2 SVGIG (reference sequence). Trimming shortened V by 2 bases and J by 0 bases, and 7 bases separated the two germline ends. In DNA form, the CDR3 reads TGTGCCTGGAGTCCGGGGTTGAACACTGAAGCTTTCTTT. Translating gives CAWSPGLNTEAFF.

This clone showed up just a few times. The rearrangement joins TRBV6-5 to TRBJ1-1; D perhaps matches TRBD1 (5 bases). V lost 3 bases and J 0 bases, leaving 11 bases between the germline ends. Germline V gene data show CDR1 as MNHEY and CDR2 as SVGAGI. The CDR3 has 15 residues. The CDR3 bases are TGTGCCAGCAGTTATCTGGGGACGGTGAACACTGAAGCTTTCTTT. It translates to CASSYLGTVNTEAFF.

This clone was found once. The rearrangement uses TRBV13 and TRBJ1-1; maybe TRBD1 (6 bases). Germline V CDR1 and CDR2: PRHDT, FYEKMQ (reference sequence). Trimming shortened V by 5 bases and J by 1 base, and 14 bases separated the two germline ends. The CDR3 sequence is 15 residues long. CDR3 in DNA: TGTGCCAGCAGCCTCCCCCCACAGGGGAACACTGAAGCTTTCTTT. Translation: CASSLPPQGNTEAFF.

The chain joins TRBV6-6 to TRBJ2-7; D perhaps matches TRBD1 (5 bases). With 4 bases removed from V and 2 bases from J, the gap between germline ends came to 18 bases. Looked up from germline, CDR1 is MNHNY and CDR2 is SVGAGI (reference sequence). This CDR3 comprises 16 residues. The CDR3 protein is CASSSTTTVSPYEQYF. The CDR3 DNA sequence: TGTGCCAGCAGTTCCACCACGACAGTGAGTCCCTACGAGCAGTACTTC.